This TCR beta chain was observed in a study of T cell repertoires in cytomegalovirus infection. Study-level findings and limits: Public TCR beta family frequency separated CMV-and-HLA carriers, including in an independent cohort.

One entry per CDR3 protein results from TCRdb running MiXCR on the reads. The sample includes fewer than 950,000 distinct CDR3 sequences, about 30% of them seen just once. Concerning this clonotype: What it binds is unknown.

The material was cultured CD8+ T cells from PBMCs, obtained from culture after CMV antigen stimulation. This TCR derives from a human donor in good health (CMV status not recorded). Some clones in this sample may be carry-over from other donors' samples.

CDR3 bases: TGTGCCAGCAGTGAATCGGCGGGGTCGCTGGATACGCAGTATTTT. It translates to CASSESAGSLDTQYF. The genes are TRBV2 and TRBJ2-3, with TRBD2 as a possible D gene (6 bases). CDR1 is SNHLY, CDR2 FYNNEI, per germline. V was clipped by 2 bases and J by 6 bases, with 15 bases between them. The CDR3 has 15 residues.